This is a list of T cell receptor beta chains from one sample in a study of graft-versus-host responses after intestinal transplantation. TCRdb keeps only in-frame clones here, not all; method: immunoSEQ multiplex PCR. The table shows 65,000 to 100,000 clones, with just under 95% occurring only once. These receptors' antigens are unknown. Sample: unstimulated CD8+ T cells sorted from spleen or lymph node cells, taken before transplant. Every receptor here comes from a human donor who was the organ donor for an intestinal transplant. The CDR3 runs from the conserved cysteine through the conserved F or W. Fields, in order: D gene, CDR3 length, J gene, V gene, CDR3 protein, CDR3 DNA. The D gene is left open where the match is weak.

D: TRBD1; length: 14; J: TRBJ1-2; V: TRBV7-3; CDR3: CASRGAGTAYGYTF; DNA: TGTGCCAGCAGGGGAGCCGGGACAGCCTATGGCTACACCTTC
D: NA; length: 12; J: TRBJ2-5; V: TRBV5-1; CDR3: CASSLDSETQYF; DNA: TGCGCCAGCAGCTTGGATTCTGAGACCCAGTACTTC
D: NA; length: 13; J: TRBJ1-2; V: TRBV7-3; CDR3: CASSLSVNYGYTF; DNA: TGTGCCAGCAGCTTAAGCGTGAACTATGGCTACACCTTC
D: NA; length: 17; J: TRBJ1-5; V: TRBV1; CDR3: CTSSLTGNDYSNQPQHF; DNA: TGCACCAGCAGCCTGACAGGGAACGATTATAGCAATCAGCCCCAGCATTTT
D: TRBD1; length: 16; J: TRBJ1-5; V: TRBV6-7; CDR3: CASSCTQTGVDQPQHF; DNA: TGTGCCAGCAGTTGTACCCAGACAGGGGTCGATCAGCCCCAGCATTTT
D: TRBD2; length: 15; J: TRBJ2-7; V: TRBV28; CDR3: CASSLVAGVSYEQYF; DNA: TGTGCCAGCAGTTTAGTAGCGGGGGTTAGTTACGAGCAGTACTTC
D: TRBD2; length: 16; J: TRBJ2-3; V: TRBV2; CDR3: CASSTETSGVDDTQYF; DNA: TGTGCCAGCAGTACCGAGACTAGCGGGGTGGACGATACGCAGTATTTT
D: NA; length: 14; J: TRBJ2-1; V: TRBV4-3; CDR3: CASSQLSSYNEQFF; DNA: TGCGCCAGCAGCCAACTGAGCTCCTACAATGAGCAGTTCTTC
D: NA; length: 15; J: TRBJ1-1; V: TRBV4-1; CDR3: CASSQVYGGLDEAFF; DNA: TGCGCCAGCAGTCAGGTATACGGGGGATTGGATGAAGCTTTCTTT
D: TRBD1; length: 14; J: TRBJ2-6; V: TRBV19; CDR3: CASGQISGANVLTF; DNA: TGTGCCTCGGGACAGATCTCTGGGGCCAACGTCCTGACTTTC